This T cell receptor beta chain was obtained from a study of blood T cell repertoires in COVID-19. Original analysis: Amplification of reference gene primers was used by the study to estimate nucleated cell counts. Clones were read by immunoSEQ multiplex PCR, and TCRdb kept only the in-frame ones, dropping some. From that table come the V and J calls and clone size; the DNA was used to work out D and trimming. The repertoire consists of 300,000 to 450,000 clones, with approximately 90% occurring once and the leading ten covering around 1%. Trimming took 3 bases from V and 0 from J; bases not matched to a gene: 8. This CDR3 region has 17 residues. CDR1 is SGHRS, CDR2 YFSETQ, per germline. Cohort 3 donors counted as recovered after two negative PCRs, clearance, or resolved symptoms.

This TCR came from a man younger than 35 who had recovered from COVID-19. The sample comprised PBMCs or T cells enriched from blood (not recorded which). This chain links TRBV5-1 with TRBJ1-4, with TRBD1 identical over 7 bases. For the CDR3, the DNA is TGCGCCAGCAGCTGGGAGTCTGGGACAGCAACTAATGAAAAACTGTTTTTT. Its translation is CASSWESGTATNEKLFF.